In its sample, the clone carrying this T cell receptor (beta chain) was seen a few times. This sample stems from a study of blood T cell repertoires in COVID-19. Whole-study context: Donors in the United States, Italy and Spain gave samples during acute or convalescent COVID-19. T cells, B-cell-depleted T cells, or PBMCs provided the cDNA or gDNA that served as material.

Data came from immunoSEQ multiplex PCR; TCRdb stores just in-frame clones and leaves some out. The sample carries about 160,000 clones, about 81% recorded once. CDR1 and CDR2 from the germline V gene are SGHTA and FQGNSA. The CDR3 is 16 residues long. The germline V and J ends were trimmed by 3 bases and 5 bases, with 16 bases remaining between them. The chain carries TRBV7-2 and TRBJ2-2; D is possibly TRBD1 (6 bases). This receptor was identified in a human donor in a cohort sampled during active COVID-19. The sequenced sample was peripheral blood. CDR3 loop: CASSFYSAGVTGELFF. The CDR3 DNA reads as TGTGCCAGCAGCTTTTATTCGGCAGGGGTTACCGGGGAGCTGTTTTTT.